The entry that follows covers one T cell receptor (beta chain) sequence. Assay: immunoSEQ multiplex PCR; the TCRdb copy retains only in-frame clones and omits some. The sample includes approximately 77,000 clones, about nine tenths seen only once; the top ten take about 2.1%. Germline-derived CDR1 and CDR2 are SNHLY and FYNNEI. The V end was cut by 4 bases, the J end by 6 bases, with 15 bases between. The CDR3 length is 14 residues. The data derive from a study of blood T cell repertoires in COVID-19. Study information: The United States, Italy and Spain supplied acute and convalescent COVID-19 samples.

V usage is TRBV2 and J usage is TRBJ1-2, with unresolved D. Sequenced: peripheral blood. This TCR was sampled from a man aged 30-40 years with acute or convalescent COVID-19. The CDR3: CASSGTTSINGYTF. DNA for the CDR3: TGTGCCAGCAGTGGGACTACATCAATTAATGGCTACACCTTC.